This T cell receptor (beta chain) was identified in a study of identical twins. Notes on the study in general: Invariant MAIT and iNKT cells may have partly biased zero-insertion analyses. Cord blood's abundant beta clonotypes had fewer insertions, unlike memory repertoires. Models underpredicted monozygotic twin sharing of out-of-frame TCR alpha.

TCRdb used MiXCR to reprocess the 5' RACE reads, holding one entry per CDR3 protein. The table lists 650,000 to 750,000 distinct CDR3 sequences, 21% of them singletons. The germline gives CDR1 SQVTM, CDR2 ANQGSEA. The CDR3 spans 14 residues. With 7 bases removed from V and 0 bases from J, the gap between germline ends came to 14 bases. There are many counts of this clonotype. Antigen specificity is unknown. This sample also belongs to another study, concerning T cells expressing NK-cell markers. From that paper: All TCR beta repertoires analysed originated from sorted CD3+CD56+NKG2C+, CD3+CD56+NKG2C- and CD3+CD56-NKG2C+ T cells.

The specimen sequenced was PBMCs. The receptor was isolated from a woman aged 18-29 years in good health. The chain carries TRBV29-1 and TRBJ2-3; D unclear. The CDR3, as DNA: TGCAGCGCGGTTATTATCAAGAGCACAGATACGCAGTATTTT. It codes for CSAVIIKSTDTQYF.